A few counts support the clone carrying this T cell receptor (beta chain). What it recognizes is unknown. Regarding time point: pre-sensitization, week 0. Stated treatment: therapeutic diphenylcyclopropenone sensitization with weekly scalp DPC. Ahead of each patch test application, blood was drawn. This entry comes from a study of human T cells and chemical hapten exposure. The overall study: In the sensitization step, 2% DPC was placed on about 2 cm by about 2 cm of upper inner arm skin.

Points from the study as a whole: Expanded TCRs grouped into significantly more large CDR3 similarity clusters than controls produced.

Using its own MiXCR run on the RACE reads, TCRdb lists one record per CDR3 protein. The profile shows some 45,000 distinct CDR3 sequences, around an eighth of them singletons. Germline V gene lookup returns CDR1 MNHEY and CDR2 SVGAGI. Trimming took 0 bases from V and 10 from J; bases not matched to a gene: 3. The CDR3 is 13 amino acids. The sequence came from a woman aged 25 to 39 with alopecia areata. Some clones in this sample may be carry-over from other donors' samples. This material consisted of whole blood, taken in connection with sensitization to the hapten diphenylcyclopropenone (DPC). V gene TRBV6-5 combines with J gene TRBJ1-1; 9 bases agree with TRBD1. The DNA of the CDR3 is TGTGCCAGCAGTTACTCCCCGGGACAGGGAGCTTTCTTT. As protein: CASSYSPGQGAFF.